The text below deals with one T cell receptor (beta chain). This clone came up a few times. Which antigen it targets is not known. No much larger clonotype is one base removed from it; base qualities were not supplied. The sample is drawn from a study of blood T cell repertoires in COVID-19 (dated by TCRdb to 2020 to 2021). Looking at the study overall: Collaborator samples came from the United States, Italy and Spain and covered acute and convalescent phases of COVID-19. Subjects who had been exposed to COVID-19, were actively infected with it, or had recovered from it provided the deeply sampled blood TCRbeta repertoires that made up the dataset. The samples were drawn from two sources: the first 160 participants of the ongoing ImmuneRACE study, and over 950 subjects contributed by 6 global collaborators. The prospective study material was composed of cDNA or gDNA derived from T cells, B-cell-depleted T cells, or PBMCs. A freely available public database, intended as a resource for researchers studying the immune response to SARS-CoV-2, is where the repertoires were released. Where available, HLA class I and class II types were taken from metadata supplied by the sample provider and were not determined by assay-based typing. A de-identified subject ID, COVID-19 status, age in years and sex were almost always included in the sample metadata. Study-wide conclusions, independent of this receptor: How much clinical and demographic metadata was included differed by source and by participant, and the metadata was provided uncurated.

The immunoSEQ Assay, a bias-controlled multiplex PCR, was used to amplify TCRbeta CDR3 regions from genomic DNA. As for the original processing: The number of nucleated cells in each sample was estimated by amplification of reference gene primers within the assay. To quantify the absolute abundance of each unique TCRbeta CDR3 rearrangement, sequence reads were collapsed and filtered. For each sample, productive Simpson clonality was calculated as the square root of Simpson's diversity index over productive rearrangements. TCRdb stores this immuneACCESS table with in-frame sequences only. Part of the clones is absent; in the studies checked, under half of the shortfall reflects unresolved V genes, and no reason is known for the rest. Clone size and the V and J calls come from that table; the DNA yielded D and trimming. The sample data list some 250,000 clones, and 65% to 90% of these were observed just once. The top ten clonotypes cover about 2.9% of the sample.

Taken from cysteine to phenylalanine, the CDR3 has 18 residues. Left in the record is the CDR3 DNA by itself, 54 bases read in frame from the first base. V ends up 1 base short and J 0 bases short, with an unmatched junction base count of 8. According to the germline V gene, CDR1 reads LGHNA and CDR2 reads YNFKEQ. Collaborating institutions collected whole blood in K2EDTA tubes following their own protocols. For TCRbeta analysis, collaborators shipped samples as frozen whole blood, isolated PBMCs, or DNA extracted from either of those sample types. The sequencing sample was made of peripheral blood. The sequence was collected from a woman aged 55 to 70 with active or convalescent COVID-19. The V gene is TRBV4-2 and the J gene is TRBJ2-3; 9 central nucleotides agree with TRBD2. The CDR3 protein is CASSQALSLAGSTDTQYF. The DNA is as follows: TGTGCCAGCAGCCAAGCCCTCTCGCTAGCGGGGAGCACAGATACGCAGTATTTT.